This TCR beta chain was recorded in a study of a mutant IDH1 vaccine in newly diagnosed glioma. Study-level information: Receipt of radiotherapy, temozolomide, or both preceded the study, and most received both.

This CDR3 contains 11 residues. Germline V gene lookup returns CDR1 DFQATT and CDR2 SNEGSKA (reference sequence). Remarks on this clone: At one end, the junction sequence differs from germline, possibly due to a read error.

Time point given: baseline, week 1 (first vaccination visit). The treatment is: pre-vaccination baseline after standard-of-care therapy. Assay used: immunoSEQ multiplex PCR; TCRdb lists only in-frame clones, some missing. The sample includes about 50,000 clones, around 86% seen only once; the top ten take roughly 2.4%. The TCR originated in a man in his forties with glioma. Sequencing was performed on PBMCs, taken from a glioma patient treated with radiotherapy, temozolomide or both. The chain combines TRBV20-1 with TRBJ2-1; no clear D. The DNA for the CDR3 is TGCAGTGCCCTGGGCTACCGGGCTATACTCTTC. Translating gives CSALGYRAILF.